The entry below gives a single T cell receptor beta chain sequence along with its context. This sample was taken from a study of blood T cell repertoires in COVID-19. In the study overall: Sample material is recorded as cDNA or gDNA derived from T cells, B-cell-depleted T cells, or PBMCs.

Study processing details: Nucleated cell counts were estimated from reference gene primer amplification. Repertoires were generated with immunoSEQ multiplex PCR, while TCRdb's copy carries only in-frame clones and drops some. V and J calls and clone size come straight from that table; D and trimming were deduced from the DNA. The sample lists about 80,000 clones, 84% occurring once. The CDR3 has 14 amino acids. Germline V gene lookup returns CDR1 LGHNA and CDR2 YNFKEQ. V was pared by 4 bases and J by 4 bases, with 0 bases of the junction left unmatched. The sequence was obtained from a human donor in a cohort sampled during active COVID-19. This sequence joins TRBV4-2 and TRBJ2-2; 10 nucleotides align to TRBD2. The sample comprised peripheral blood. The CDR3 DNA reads TGTGCCAGCAGCCCTAGCGGGGGCACCGGGGAGCTGTTTTTT. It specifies CASSPSGGTGELFF.